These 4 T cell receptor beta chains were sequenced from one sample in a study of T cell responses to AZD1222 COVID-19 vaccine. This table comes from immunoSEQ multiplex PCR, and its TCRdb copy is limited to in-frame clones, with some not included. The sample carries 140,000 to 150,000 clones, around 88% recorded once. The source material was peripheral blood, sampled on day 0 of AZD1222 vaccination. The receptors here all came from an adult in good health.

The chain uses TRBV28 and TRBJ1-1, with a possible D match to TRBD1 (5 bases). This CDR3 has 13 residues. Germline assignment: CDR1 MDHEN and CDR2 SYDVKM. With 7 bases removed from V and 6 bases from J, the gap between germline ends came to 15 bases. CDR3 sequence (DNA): TGTGCCAGCATGGGGCACCAGGTCTCTGAAGCTTTCTTT. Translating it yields CASMGHQVSEAFF.

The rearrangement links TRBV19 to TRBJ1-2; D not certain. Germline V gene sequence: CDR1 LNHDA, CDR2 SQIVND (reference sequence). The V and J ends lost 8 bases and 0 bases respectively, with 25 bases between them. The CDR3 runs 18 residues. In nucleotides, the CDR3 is TGTGCCAGTGCTCAGAAGATGTACGCATTGAGGGCTAACTATGGCTACACCTTC. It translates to CASAQKMYALRANYGYTF.

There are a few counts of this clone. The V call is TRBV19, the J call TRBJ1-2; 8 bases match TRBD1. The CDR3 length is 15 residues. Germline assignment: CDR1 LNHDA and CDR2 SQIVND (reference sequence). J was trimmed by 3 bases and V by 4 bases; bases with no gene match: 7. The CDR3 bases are TGTGCCAGTAGTAATCCCAGGGGGCAGGACTATGGCTACACCTTC. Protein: CASSNPRGQDYGYTF. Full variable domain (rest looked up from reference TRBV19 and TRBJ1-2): DGGITQSPKYLFRKEGQNVTLSCEQNLNHDAMYWYRQDPGQGLRLIYYSQIVNDFQKGDIAEGYSVSREKKESFPLTVTSAQKNPTAFYLCASSNPRGQDYGYTFGSGTRLTVV.

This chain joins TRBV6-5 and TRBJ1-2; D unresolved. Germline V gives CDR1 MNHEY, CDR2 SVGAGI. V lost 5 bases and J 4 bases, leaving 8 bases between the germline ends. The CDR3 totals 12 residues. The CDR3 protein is CASSPTTYGYTF. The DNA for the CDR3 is TGTGCCAGCAGTCCGACCACCTATGGCTACACCTTC.